These 27 T cell receptor beta chains came from one sample sequenced in a study of technical replicates of blood from several donors. Here immunoSEQ multiplex PCR was the method, and the copy in TCRdb shows in-frame clones only, minus some. The sample shows about 59,000 clones, around 93% of them seen only once. Material: PBMCs. These receptors were obtained from a human donor in good health. Some clones in this sample may be carry-over from other donors' samples.

The chain recombines TRBV2 with TRBJ2-7, with 7 bases aligning to TRBD1. The junction had 4 bases not matched to a gene; V was cut back by 8 bases and J by 3 bases. The CDR3 is made up of 12 amino acids. Germline values: CDR1 SNHLY, CDR2 FYNNEI. In DNA form, the CDR3 reads TGTGCCAGCCTGACAGGGAACTACGAGCAGTACTTC. This sequence encodes CASLTGNYEQYF.

This chain links TRBV2 with TRBJ2-5; TRBD2 agrees at 15 bases. From germline, CDR1 is SNHLY and CDR2 FYNNEI. The V gene end was trimmed by 6 bases and the J gene end by 7 bases; junction bases not matched to a gene: 6. The CDR3 length is 15 residues. The CDR3 DNA is TGTGCCAGCAGGGGGACTAGCGGGGGGAGTGTGACCCAGTACTTC. Its translation is CASRGTSGGSVTQYF. Complete variable domain (other parts from reference TRBV2 and TRBJ2-5): EPEVTQTPSHQVTQMGQEVILRCVPISNHLYFYWYRQILGQKVEFLVSFYNNEISEKSEIFDDQFSVERPDGSNFTLKIRSTKLEDSAMYFCASRGTSGGSVTQYFGPGTRLLVL.

The chain links TRBV4-2 to TRBJ2-7, with 12 bases aligning to TRBD2. The CDR3 covers 16 residues. Trimming at V came to 2 bases and at J to 1 base, leaving 3 bases not matched to a gene. Germline lookup yields CDR1 LGHNA and CDR2 YNFKEQ. The CDR3 sequence is CASSQPTSGGSYEQYF. The DNA for the CDR3 is TGTGCCAGCAGCCAACCGACTAGCGGGGGTTCCTACGAGCAGTACTTC.

The chain combines TRBV5-5 with TRBJ1-6; the D gene is possibly TRBD1 (5 bases). V lost 7 bases and J lost 10, with 18 bases in between. Germline V gives CDR1 SGHKS, CDR2 YYEKEE (reference sequence). This CDR3 spans 14 amino acids. CDR3 bases: TGTGCCAGCTCCCGGGGGGGGGATGGGTCACCCCTCCACTTT. Translation: CASSRGGDGSPLHF.

This clone is a singleton in its sample. The chain combines TRBV7-2 with TRBJ2-1; D is uncertain. Germline CDR1 reads SGHTA; CDR2 reads FQGNSA. This CDR3 region has 15 residues. With 3 bases removed from V and 0 bases from J, the gap between germline ends came to 9 bases. The CDR3 sequence is CASSLSRYSYNEQFF. The CDR3 region has the DNA TGTGCCAGCAGCTTGTCCCGGTACTCCTACAATGAGCAGTTCTTC.

The gene calls are TRBV6-5 and TRBJ1-1; 7 bases align to TRBD1. V shed 4 bases and J 1 base; nucleotides not matched to a gene: 6. The CDR3 is 15 residues long. Germline V gene sequence: CDR1 MNHEY, CDR2 SVGAGI. In DNA, the CDR3 is TGTGCCAGCAGTTCCACGGGACAGAAGAACACTGAAGCTTTCTTT. As protein: CASSSTGQKNTEAFF.

CDR3 coding DNA: TGCGCCAGCAGCTTGGGTGGCAGGGCTCGCGATGGCTACACCTTC. Amino acid sequence: CASSLGGRARDGYTF. The V and J genes are TRBV5-1 and TRBJ1-2; a weak D match, TRBD1 (5 bases). The CDR3 is made up of 15 amino acids. Germline V gives CDR1 SGHRS, CDR2 YFSETQ. V was pared by 0 bases and J by 6 bases, with 15 bases between.

This clone was seen a few times. The V gene is TRBV7-3, the J gene TRBJ2-2, with no clear D. Trimming removed 2 bases from V and 3 bases from J, with 7 bases in between. Per germline, CDR1 SGHTA and CDR2 FQGTGA. CDR3 length: 14 amino acids. The CDR3 sequence: CASSLSGYTGELFF. CDR3 DNA: TGTGCCAGCAGCTTATCAGGTTACACCGGGGAGCTGTTTTTT.

This chain links TRBV7-8 with TRBJ2-5, with 15 nucleotides matching TRBD2. In germline, CDR1 is SGHVS, CDR2 FQNEAQ. J lost 4 bases, V lost 5 bases, and 11 bases had no gene match. The length of the CDR3 is 18 residues. CDR3 nucleotide sequence: TGTGCCAGCAGCCCTGGACTAGCGGGGGGGCTTGGGGGAGAGACCCAGTACTTC. Amino acids: CASSPGLAGGLGGETQYF.

The chain employs TRBV11-2 and TRBJ2-1; maybe TRBD1 (6 bases). The CDR3 loop spans 14 amino acids. CDR1 is SGHAT and CDR2 is FQNNGV in the germline V gene. Trimming removed 5 bases at V and 6 bases at J, with 14 bases between. As DNA, the CDR3 is TGTGCCAGCAGCCGCCAACAGGGTGGCAATGAGCAGTTCTTC. Residues: CASSRQQGGNEQFF.

The rearrangement uses TRBV4-3 and TRBJ2-7, with D possibly being TRBD2 (6 bases). Trimming pared 3 bases from V and 4 bases from J, leaving 16 bases between. CDR1 and CDR2 from the germline V gene are LGHNA and YSLEER. The CDR3 totals 15 residues. In DNA, the CDR3 is TGCGCCAGCAGCCACAGAGGAGGGCCGCCTTACGAGCAGTACTTC. Protein: CASSHRGGPPYEQYF.

The gene calls are TRBV5-8 and TRBJ2-7; D is perhaps TRBD1 (6 bases). This CDR3 is 14 amino acids long. The germline CDR1 and CDR2 sequences are SGHTS and YDEGEE. V was clipped by 0 bases and J by 2 bases, with 9 bases between them. The CDR3: CASSLVQGPYEQYF. DNA for the CDR3: TGTGCCAGCAGCTTGGTACAGGGACCCTACGAGCAGTACTTC.

CDR3 nucleotide sequence: TGCGCCAGCAGCTTGAGGGGAGCGGGGGCCACGGCAAATGAGCAGTTCTTC. This encodes CASSLRGAGATANEQFF. J is TRBJ2-1 and V is TRBV5-1; 8 bases fit TRBD2. With 1 base clipped from V and 7 bases from J, the junction kept 13 bases outside the gene matches. Germline V gene sequence: CDR1 SGHRS, CDR2 YFSETQ. CDR3 length: 17 amino acids. The complete variable domain, with remaining parts taken from reference TRBV5-1 and TRBJ2-1, reads KAGVTQTPRYLIKTRGQQVTLSCSPISGHRSVSWYQQTPGQGLQFLFEYFSETQRNKGNFPGRFSGRQFSNSRSEMNVSTLELGDSALYLCASSLRGAGATANEQFFGPGTRLTVL.

The rearrangement joins TRBV19 to TRBJ2-2; 7 positions match TRBD1. V was clipped by 9 bases and J by 7 bases; unmatched bases: 14. The CDR3 is 15 residues long. Germline-derived CDR1 and CDR2 are LNHDA and SQIVND (reference sequence). In DNA form, the CDR3 reads TGTGCCAGCCTGAGGACAGGCGGACCTGTCGGGGAGCTGTTTTTT. Protein product: CASLRTGGPVGELFF.

The chain uses TRBV30 and TRBJ2-7; the match to TRBD2 covers 9 bases. The CDR3 has 13 amino acids. Trimming took 3 bases from V and 4 from J; bases not matched to a gene: 4. CDR1 is GTSNPN and CDR2 is SVGIG in the germline V gene (reference sequence). The CDR3, as DNA: TGTGCCTGGAGGGCGGGAGGGATGTACGAGCAGTACTTC. Its protein product is CAWRAGGMYEQYF.

This sequence joins TRBV5-1 and TRBJ2-2, with TRBD2 identical over 13 bases. Germline CDR1 SGHRS, CDR2 YFSETQ. This CDR3 spans 16 amino acids. V trimming: 3 bases; J trimming: 5 bases; junction bases outside the gene matches: 4. The CDR3: CASSWGLAGLTGELFF. CDR3 sequence (DNA): TGCGCCAGCAGCTGGGGACTAGCGGGACTTACCGGGGAGCTGTTTTTT.

The rearrangement links TRBV29-1 to TRBJ2-7; TRBD1 matches 7 bases. V gave up 5 bases and J gave up 2 bases; unmatched junction bases: 6. The CDR3 extends over 13 amino acids. Germline V CDR1 and CDR2: SQVTM, ANQGSEA. The CDR3 loop reads CSVRWTGTYEQYF. The CDR3 coding sequence is TGCAGCGTTCGATGGACAGGTACCTACGAGCAGTACTTC.

This clone has just one count. The V and J genes are TRBV7-3 and TRBJ1-2, with 11 bases fitting TRBD1. V shed 5 bases and J 6 bases; nucleotides not matched to a gene: 5. There are 14 residues in the CDR3. Germline V CDR1 and CDR2: SGHTA, FQGTGA. CDR3 nucleotides: TGTGCCAGCAGCGCGGGACAGGGGGTCGATGGCTACACCTTC. Its protein product is CASSAGQGVDGYTF.

The chain uses TRBV4-2 and TRBJ2-5; D is unresolved. This CDR3 is 15 amino acids long. Per germline, CDR1 LGHNA and CDR2 YNFKEQ. Trimming pared 0 bases from V and 0 bases from J, leaving 8 bases between. The CDR3 region has the DNA TGTGCCAGCAGCCAAGATATCGAGTACCAAGAGACCCAGTACTTC. Residues: CASSQDIEYQETQYF.

This chain uses TRBV10-3 with TRBJ1-2, with D maybe TRBD1 (5 bases). The V end was cut by 7 bases, the J end by 2 bases, with 11 bases between. This CDR3 is built from 13 residues. Germline V gene sequence: CDR1 ENHRY, CDR2 SYGVKD. The CDR3 is CAITGVINYGYTF. CDR3 coding DNA: TGTGCCATCACGGGGGTAATCAACTATGGCTACACCTTC.

CDR3 nucleotides: TGTGCCAGCAGCCGTTACACTGAAGCTTTCTTT. It yields the protein CASSRYTEAFF. The rearrangement links TRBV2 to TRBJ1-1; D not certain. The germline gives CDR1 SNHLY, CDR2 FYNNEI. The CDR3 runs to 11 residues. V lost 6 bases, J lost 3 bases, and 5 bases lay in between.

The chain couples TRBV19 to TRBJ1-2; TRBD1 matches 11 bases. This CDR3 comprises 15 residues. The germline gives CDR1 LNHDA, CDR2 SQIVND (reference sequence). V dropped 0 bases and J dropped 5; count of bases not matched to a gene: 2. CDR3 nucleotide sequence: TGTGCCAGTAGTATAGATGGACAGGGGGCGTATGGCTACACCTTC. Translation: CASSIDGQGAYGYTF.

The chain uses TRBV5-8 and TRBJ2-3; TRBD2 matches 8 bases. V was clipped by 0 bases and J by 2 bases; unmatched bases: 5. The CDR3 contains 16 residues. Germline CDR1 is SGHTS and CDR2 is YDEGEE. As DNA, the CDR3 is TGTGCCAGCAGCTTGGGAGCGGGGGCCAACACAGATACGCAGTATTTT. Translated, it gives CASSLGAGANTDTQYF.

This chain uses TRBV5-1 with TRBJ1-1; D is ambiguous. With 4 bases removed from V and 1 base from J, the gap between germline ends came to 8 bases. The CDR3 has 13 residues. Germline CDR1 reads SGHRS; CDR2 reads YFSETQ. The CDR3 loop is CASSTWANTEAFF. The CDR3, as DNA: TGCGCCAGCAGCACGTGGGCGAACACTGAAGCTTTCTTT.

This clone was seen just once. The J gene is TRBJ2-7, the V gene TRBV5-1, with D perhaps matching TRBD2 (6 bases). The CDR3 length is 16 residues. V was shortened by 7 bases and J by 2 bases, with 22 bases between the two germline ends. Germline V gives CDR1 SGHRS, CDR2 YFSETQ. For the CDR3, the DNA is TGCGCCAGCGGGTGGGGGGAGGCGGGGCGAACCTACGAGCAGTACTTC. Translating it yields CASGWGEAGRTYEQYF.

V gene TRBV18 combines with J gene TRBJ1-2; D is perhaps TRBD1 (5 bases). There are 13 residues in the CDR3. Germline assignment: CDR1 KGHSH and CDR2 LQKENI. Trimming took off 1 base at V and 4 bases at J, with 7 bases between the two ends. The DNA for the CDR3 is TGTGCCAGCTCACCACGACAGATCTATGGCTACACCTTC. This codes for CASSPRQIYGYTF.

The table lists this clone with a count of one. The chain recombines TRBV9 with TRBJ2-1; 13 bases agree with TRBD2. V lost 4 bases, J lost 9 bases, and 7 bases stayed unmatched. Germline V gene sequence: CDR1 SGDLS, CDR2 YYNGEE. This CDR3 spans 15 amino acids. In DNA form, the CDR3 reads TGTGCCAGCAGCATTACTAGCGGGAGGGCCTCTGAGCAGTTCTTC. It codes for CASSITSGRASEQFF.